This TCR beta chain derives from a study of beta chain features in type 1 diabetes. Findings and limits, study-wide: Moderate yet significant TCRB CDR3 shortening was seen in Type 1 diabetes patients in all four CD4+ subsets.

In this sample, this clone turned up a few times. Its antigen remains unidentified. Other DNA sequences within the sample encode an identical CDR3. Isolation of CD4+ naive, central memory, regulatory and stem cell-like memory cells was achieved by sorting via CD45RO/CCR7/CD25/CD127/CD95/CD27. Expressed TCRB transcripts were sequenced, since all the RNA that had been isolated was reverse transcribed. Produced via immunoSEQ multiplex PCR; TCRdb's table is partial and in-frame only. The table lists 200,000 to 300,000 clones, about a fifth of them singletons. The germline V gene has CDR1 MDHEN and CDR2 SYDVKM. The CDR3 consists of 14 residues. The germline V and J ends were trimmed by 4 bases and 0 bases, with 8 bases remaining between them.

The J gene is TRBJ2-3, the V gene TRBV28; D not resolved. The source material was naive CD4+ T cells from blood. The TCR comes from a woman aged 40 to 49 with type 1 diabetes. The DNA of the CDR3 is TGTGCCAGCAGTTCTCCCCCTAGCACAGATACGCAGTATTTT. It yields the protein CASSSPPSTDTQYF. The whole variable domain, remainder taken from reference TRBV28 and TRBJ2-3, is DVKVTQSSRYLVKRTGEKVFLECVQDMDHENMFWYRQDPGLGLRLIYFSYDVKMKEKGDIPEGYSVSREKKERFSLILESASTNQTSMYLCASSSPPSTDTQYFGPGTRLTVL.